These 15 T cell receptor beta chains originate from one sample sequenced in a study of shared clonotypes between healthy human individuals. Terminally differentiated effector memory CD45RA+ cells were excluded by CCR7 positive selection of CD45RO-negative cells. Libraries were prepared by immunoSEQ multiplex PCR; TCRdb keeps only in-frame clonotypes and omits some of them. The sample includes over 2,000,000 clones, approximately 92% seen only once; the top ten take around 1.7%. Sequenced sample: naive CD8+ T cells from PBMCs. The source of these receptors is a man younger than 35 in good health. Some clones in this sample may be carry-over from other donors' samples.

This clone turned up a few times. Within the sample, other DNA sequences also encode this same CDR3. The chain has TRBV5-4 and TRBJ1-1; unclear D gene. Germline V lookup: CDR1 SGHNT, CDR2 YYREEE (reference sequence). This CDR3 is 12 amino acids long. V was clipped by 2 bases and J by 5 bases, with 7 bases between them. CDR3 loop: CASSFTGTEAFF. As DNA, the CDR3 is TGTGCCAGCAGCTTTACCGGGACTGAAGCTTTCTTT.

This chain joins TRBV5-3 and TRBJ2-7; D is uncertain. TRBV5-3 is known as an ORF, though its function is uncertain. The V gene lost 3 bases and the J gene lost 9 bases, with 7 bases spanning the gap. The CDR3 totals 10 residues. CDR3 region: CARSCPVQYF. The CDR3 nucleotides read TGTGCCAGAAGCTGCCCGGTGCAGTACTTC.

The chain has TRBV2 and TRBJ2-7, with D tentatively TRBD1 (7 bases). This CDR3 is 15 amino acids long. The germline V and J ends were trimmed by 5 bases and 6 bases, with 20 bases remaining between them. The germline gives CDR1 SNHLY, CDR2 FYNNEI. CDR3 in amino acids: CASSLLRGGGLEQYF. The CDR3 nucleotides read TGTGCCAGCAGTCTTCTGCGCGGAGGGGGCCTCGAGCAGTACTTC.

The chain carries TRBV19 and TRBJ2-6; D might be TRBD2 (7 bases). CDR1 and CDR2 from the germline V gene are LNHDA and SQIVND (reference sequence). Trimming pared 7 bases from V and 0 bases from J, leaving 22 bases between. The CDR3 has 19 residues. The CDR3 sequence is CASTPRGGATFSGANVLTF. Written as DNA, the CDR3 is TGTGCCAGTACTCCCCGAGGGGGGGCCACTTTCTCTGGGGCCAACGTCCTGACTTTC.

For this clone: Other DNA sequences in the sample encode the same CDR3. V usage is TRBV30 and J usage is TRBJ2-1, with D hard to call. The V gene lost 1 base and the J gene lost 0 bases, with 4 bases spanning the gap. CDR1 GTSNPN and CDR2 SVGIG come from the germline V gene (reference sequence). The CDR3 totals 13 residues. CDR3 residues: CAWSDSSYNEQFF. CDR3 nucleotides: TGTGCCTGGAGTGACAGCTCCTACAATGAGCAGTTCTTC.

The rearrangement links TRBV27 to TRBJ2-7; D gene uncertain. Trimming took 4 bases from V and 3 from J, leaving 10 bases between them. The CDR3 totals 13 residues. Germline CDR1 is MNHEY and CDR2 is SMNVEV (reference sequence). CDR3 nucleotide sequence: TGTGCCAGCAGTTCTCTTCTCTACTACGAGCAGTACTTC. Protein: CASSSLLYYEQYF.

The chain uses TRBV5-1 and TRBJ2-1; D might be TRBD2 (5 bases). Germline values: CDR1 SGHRS, CDR2 YFSETQ. The CDR3 runs 13 residues. V lost 1 base and J lost 8, with 10 bases in between. In DNA form, the CDR3 reads TGCGCCAGCAGCTTGCGGGATGCGGATGAGCAGTTCTTC. Protein product: CASSLRDADEQFF.

This chain joins TRBV29-1 and TRBJ2-7; D gene ambiguous. Trimming removed 4 bases from V and 0 bases from J, with 10 bases in between. The CDR3 extends over 13 amino acids. Germline V CDR1 and CDR2: SQVTM, ANQGSEA. CDR3 residues: CSVVEKTSYEQYF. The CDR3 DNA sequence: TGCAGCGTTGTGGAGAAAACCTCCTACGAGCAGTACTTC.

This clone was counted a single time. This rearrangement joins TRBV19 to TRBJ1-2; a weak D match, TRBD1 (5 bases). The CDR3 runs to 14 residues. The germline CDR1 and CDR2 sequences are LNHDA and SQIVND (reference sequence). Trimming took 3 bases from V and 11 from J, leaving 19 bases between them. The CDR3 protein is CASSIPRSAGGYTF. Here the CDR3 DNA reads TGTGCCAGTAGTATCCCGAGGAGCGCGGGGGGATACACCTTC. Supplemented by reference TRBV19 and TRBJ1-2, the full variable domain reads DGGITQSPKYLFRKEGQNVTLSCEQNLNHDAMYWYRQDPGQGLRLIYYSQIVNDFQKGDIAEGYSVSREKKESFPLTVTSAQKNPTAFYLCASSIPRSAGGYTFGSGTRLTVV.

V and J are TRBV28 and TRBJ2-5; TRBD1 matches at 9 bases. This CDR3 comprises 16 residues. J was trimmed by 5 bases and V by 2 bases; bases with no gene match: 9. CDR1 and CDR2 from the germline V gene are MDHEN and SYDVKM. Here the CDR3 reads CASSLPGTGPRETQYF. In DNA, the CDR3 is TGTGCCAGCAGTTTACCCGGGACAGGGCCTCGGGAGACCCAGTACTTC.

The chain links TRBV7-9 to TRBJ1-1; D perhaps matches TRBD1 (6 bases). Germline CDR1 SEHNR, CDR2 FQNEAQ (reference sequence). V lost 5 bases and J lost 5, with 15 bases in between. The CDR3 loop spans 14 amino acids. CDR3: CASSPAGGRTEAFF. The DNA for the CDR3 is TGTGCCAGCAGCCCAGCCGGGGGGCGAACTGAAGCTTTCTTT.

The CDR3 region is CASSPRPDNEQFF. The CDR3 DNA reads TGCGCCAGCAGCCCTAGACCAGACAATGAGCAGTTCTTC. J is TRBJ2-1 and V is TRBV5-1; D gene uncertain. The CDR3 runs 13 residues. The germline V gene encodes CDR1 SGHRS and CDR2 YFSETQ. V was pared by 4 bases and J by 5 bases, with 10 bases between. Full variable domain (outside the CDR3, taken from reference TRBV5-1 and TRBJ2-1): KAGVTQTPRYLIKTRGQQVTLSCSPISGHRSVSWYQQTPGQGLQFLFEYFSETQRNKGNFPGRFSGRQFSNSRSEMNVSTLELGDSALYLCASSPRPDNEQFFGPGTRLTVL.

The rearrangement joins TRBV4-2 to TRBJ2-6, with 11 bases matching TRBD1. V was pared by 3 bases and J by 2 bases, with 3 bases of the junction left unmatched. The CDR3 totals 17 residues. The V gene's germline CDR1 is LGHNA and CDR2 YNFKEQ. This chain's CDR3 is CASSHLGQGAGANVLTF. The CDR3 nucleotides are TGTGCCAGCAGCCATTTGGGACAGGGGGCTGGGGCCAACGTCCTGACTTTC.

V gene TRBV7-3 combines with J gene TRBJ1-1; TRBD1 aligns across 7 bases. V lost 5 bases to trimming and J lost 10 bases; unmatched junction nucleotides: 7. This CDR3 has 12 amino acids. Germline CDR1 and CDR2: SGHTA and FQGTGA. CDR3 DNA sequence: TGTGCCAGCAGCCCGGACAGGAGGGGAGCTTTCTTT. Amino acids: CASSPDRRGAFF.

The rearrangement uses TRBV6-1 and TRBJ2-7, with D unresolved. Germline assignment: CDR1 MNHNS and CDR2 SASEGT. This CDR3 is built from 14 residues. The ends were cut back, 5 bases at V and 3 bases at J, with 14 bases in the middle. The CDR3 region has the DNA TGTGCCAGCAGTCCTCGAACGGGCTTCTACGAGCAGTACTTC. Its protein is CASSPRTGFYEQYF.